This is a list of T cell receptor beta chains from one sample in a study of shared clonotypes between healthy human individuals. Using immunoSEQ multiplex PCR, the repertoire was profiled, and TCRdb retains in-frame clones only, with some absent. Seen here are approximately 810,000 clones, 92% observed once, and the top ten hold less than 25%. The sequenced sample consisted of naive CD8+ T cells sorted from blood. These receptors all come from a man aged 30 to 45 in good health. Both conserved end residues are trimmed from each CDR3. D genes are given only for firm matches.

D | J | V | CDR3
NA | TRBJ2-7 | TRBV7-9 | ASSADRNPYEQY
NA | TRBJ2-5 | TRBV18 | ASSPAETQY
NA | TRBJ2-1 | TRBV4-1 | ASSQGTQNIYEQF
NA | TRBJ2-1 | TRBV29-1 | SVGVDRLKTEYVNEQF
NA | TRBJ2-7 | TRBV27 | ASSFQGTPSIYEQY
NA | TRBJ2-7 | TRBV27 | ASSWQGSYEQY
TRBD1 | TRBJ2-7 | TRBV6-6 | ASSAGQGALEQY
NA | TRBJ1-1 | TRBV19 | ASRAGTTQAF
NA | TRBJ2-5 | TRBV10-3 | AISESGHMGGETQY
NA | TRBJ2-5 | TRBV5-4 | ASSLDETQY
TRBD2 | TRBJ2-7 | TRBV5-1 | ASSSEAGVFYEQY
NA | TRBJ1-1 | TRBV29-1 | SVEDQTEANTEAF
TRBD1 | TRBJ1-1 | TRBV5-6 | ASSMGQSNTEAF
NA | TRBJ2-1 | TRBV5-6 | ASSLIDNPGHEQF
NA | TRBJ2-5 | TRBV11-2 | ASSLEGQIQETQY
TRBD2 | TRBJ2-1 | TRBV27 | ASSPGLAGVNEQF
TRBD2 | TRBJ2-1 | TRBV19 | ASSNLGSGGHEQF
NA | TRBJ1-2 | TRBV9 | ASSVGRQANYGYT
NA | TRBJ2-6 | TRBV28 | ASSLGALSGANVLT
TRBD2 | TRBJ2-5 | TRBV5-1 | ASSPGLAGEETQY
NA | TRBJ1-4 | TRBV2 | ASSAGDQAGEKLF
NA | TRBJ2-3 | TRBV7-9 | ASSLGGPDTQY
TRBD2 | TRBJ2-2 | TRBV4-3 | ASSQDIAGVSGELF
NA | TRBJ2-2 | TRBV7-9 | ASSPPISGKNTGELF
NA | TRBJ2-7 | TRBV7-3 | ASSLIGLREQY
NA | TRBJ2-1 | TRBV28 | ASSFRNYNEQF
TRBD2 | TRBJ2-1 | TRBV10-3 | AISESLAGSSYNEQF
NA | TRBJ2-3 | TRBV13 | ASSKWASGTDTQY
NA | TRBJ1-1 | TRBV28 | ASSFGWTEAF
TRBD1 | TRBJ1-2 | TRBV13 | ASSFGTGTNYGYT
NA | TRBJ1-3 | TRBV19 | ASKAIPVSSGNTIY
NA | TRBJ1-1 | TRBV29-1 | SVAGGGTEAF
TRBD1 | TRBJ1-5 | TRBV18 | ASSPPCRGGQEVRNQPQH
NA | TRBJ2-7 | TRBV27 | ASSSLTEQY
NA | TRBJ1-3 | TRBV11-2 | ASSSQGSGNTIY
NA | TRBJ1-3 | TRBV27 | ASSSGGNTIY
NA | TRBJ1-4 | TRBV18 | ASSPPEGHNEKLF
TRBD2 | TRBJ2-2 | TRBV4-3 | ASSQDVPGGGTGELF
NA | TRBJ2-1 | TRBV4-3 | ASSQVALSYNEQF
TRBD1 | TRBJ2-7 | TRBV15 | ATSRGRTGSSYEQY
NA | TRBJ1-1 | TRBV5-1 | ASSKPLDSNTEAF
NA | TRBJ1-1 | TRBV6-5 | ASSGGGLNTEAF
NA | TRBJ2-1 | TRBV7-9 | ASSLREQF
NA | TRBJ2-1 | TRBV4-1 | ASSQEWAGYNEQF
TRBD2 | TRBJ2-1 | TRBV11-2 | ASSSRGSREVGYNEQF
NA | TRBJ1-3 | TRBV9 | ASSGPGLSGNTIY
NA | TRBJ1-2 | TRBV29-1 | SVEVRNGYT
TRBD2 | TRBJ2-1 | TRBV2 | ASPPSGRSDEQF
TRBD2 | TRBJ2-5 | TRBV30 | AWSLGTSGQETQY
TRBD2 | TRBJ2-7 | TRBV4-2 | ASSQGSSGLSSYEQY
NA | TRBJ1-5 | TRBV21-1 | ASSNLHSPVLQPQH
NA | TRBJ2-1 | TRBV19 | ASSVDLDRNGVDNEQF
TRBD1 | TRBJ2-3 | TRBV5-5 | ASSEDRGRWRAL
NA | TRBJ1-2 | TRBV6-5 | ASSYRAGGYT
NA | TRBJ2-7 | TRBV5-5 | ASSPRGYEQY
NA | TRBJ2-2 | TRBV7-9 | ASSFRGELF
TRBD2 | TRBJ2-5 | TRBV6-1 | ASSDWEREGNQETQY
NA | TRBJ2-7 | TRBV6-5 | ASSYGGSTSYEQY
TRBD2 | TRBJ2-4 | TRBV7-8 | ASSPGPAGENIQY